Below are 9 T cell receptor beta chains sequenced from a single sample in a study of vaccination and CD4 T cells after COVID-19. Antigens of these TCRs are unknown. Treatment defined: roughly nine-day PBMC culture with coronavirus spike peptide pools or control peptides (ViraFEST assay). At the Johns Hopkins FTIC core, DNA taken from cultured CD4+ T cells was sequenced by way of the Oncomine TCR Beta short-read assay. TCRdb recomputed calls from the PCR reads with MiXCR, one row per CDR3 protein. The sample yields about 15,000 distinct CDR3 sequences, around 40% seen once. Sample: CD4+ T cells from blood, cultured in vitro, taken before SARS-CoV-2 vaccination. These receptors were collected from a human donor who had recovered from COVID-19.

The V and J genes are TRBV11-2 and TRBJ2-7; no firm D call. The CDR3 length is 12 residues. The V and J ends lost 6 bases and 5 bases respectively, with 11 bases between them. The germline gives CDR1 SGHAT, CDR2 FQNNGV. CDR3 in amino acids: CASRSNSDEQYF. Written as DNA, the CDR3 is TGTGCCAGCAGGTCGAACAGCGACGAGCAGTACTTC. Variable domain in full (rest from reference TRBV11-2 and TRBJ2-7): EAGVAQSPRYKIIEKRQSVAFWCNPISGHATLYWYQQILGQGPKLLIQFQNNGVVDDSQLPKDRFSAERLKGVDSTLKIQPAKLEDSAVYLCASRSNSDEQYFGPGTRLTVT.

This clonotype was seen more than once but under ten times. The gene calls are TRBV10-3 and TRBJ1-2; a possible D gene is TRBD1 (5 bases). The germline V gene encodes CDR1 ENHRY and CDR2 SYGVKD. The CDR3 totals 13 residues. Deletions cut 10 bases from V and 5 bases from J, with 17 bases between. Written as DNA, the CDR3 is TGTGCCACCACCGCGAGGGGACCGTATGGCTACACCTTC. This codes for CATTARGPYGYTF.

This chain links TRBV11-3 with TRBJ1-1; the match to TRBD1 covers 7 bases. The CDR3 loop spans 14 amino acids. CDR1 is SGHNT and CDR2 is YENEEA in the germline V gene. V lost 6 bases to trimming and J lost 8 bases; unmatched junction nucleotides: 12. This chain's CDR3 is CASRAGTENIEAFF. CDR3 nucleotide sequence: TGTGCCAGCAGAGCCGGGACAGAGAATATCGAAGCTTTCTTT. The whole variable domain, filled in from reference TRBV11-3 and TRBJ1-1, reads EAGVVQSPRYKIIEKKQPVAFWCNPISGHNTLYWYLQNLGQGPELLIRYENEEAVDDSQLPKDRFSAERLKGVDSTLKIQPAELGDSAVYLCASRAGTENIEAFFGQGTRLTVV.

This clonotype was counted between two and nine times. The V call is TRBV7-2, the J call TRBJ1-1, with 9 nucleotides matching TRBD1. V gave up 4 bases and J gave up 1 base; unmatched junction bases: 10. CDR3 length equals 17 residues. CDR1 and CDR2 (germline): SGHTA, FQGNSA. The CDR3 bases are TGTGCCAGCAGCTCGCTGGGGACAGGGATAGGGAACACTGAAGCTTTCTTT. Protein: CASSSLGTGIGNTEAFF.

The chain employs TRBV4-1 and TRBJ2-3, with TRBD2 matching over 13 bases. CDR3 length: 16 residues. Germline assignment: CDR1 MGHRA and CDR2 YSYEKL. V lost 3 bases and J lost 3; bases outside the gene matches: 3. The CDR3 sequence is CASSHRLAGGTDTQYF. CDR3 in DNA: TGCGCCAGCAGCCACAGACTAGCGGGAGGAACAGATACGCAGTATTTT.

The chain is built from TRBV11-2 and TRBJ1-2, with 11 bases identical to TRBD1. From germline, CDR1 is SGHAT and CDR2 FQNNGV. The CDR3 extends over 16 amino acids. With 5 bases clipped from V and 4 bases from J, the junction kept 9 bases outside the gene matches. The chain's CDR3 is CASSKPGTGGVYGYTF. CDR3 nucleotide sequence: TGTGCCAGCAGCAAACCCGGGACAGGGGGTGTCTATGGCTACACCTTC.

The gene calls are TRBV20-1 and TRBJ2-7; 11 bases map to TRBD2. The CDR3 loop spans 13 amino acids. Germline trimming cut 5 bases from V and 8 bases from J; bases unmatched to any gene: 8. The V gene's germline CDR1 is DFQATT and CDR2 SNEGSKA (reference sequence). CDR3 protein: CSAELAGVGQQYF. CDR3 DNA sequence: TGCAGTGCTGAACTAGCGGGAGTAGGTCAGCAGTACTTC.

This CDR3 reads CSAREGSVNQPQHF. As DNA, the CDR3 is TGCAGTGCTCGGGAGGGCTCCGTCAATCAGCCCCAGCATTTT. The V and J genes are TRBV20-1 and TRBJ1-5; no reliable D call. Per germline, CDR1 DFQATT and CDR2 SNEGSKA (reference sequence). CDR3 size: 14 residues. The V end was cut by 5 bases, the J end by 3 bases, with 14 bases between.

This clonotype was counted between two and nine times. The chain employs TRBV6-1 and TRBJ1-2, with D perhaps TRBD1 (5 bases). This CDR3 has 16 residues. Germline loops: CDR1 MNHNS, CDR2 SASEGT. Trimming shortened V by 2 bases and J by 4 bases, and 17 bases separated the two germline ends. The CDR3 sequence is CASSESPTGGGYGYTF. The DNA for the CDR3 is TGTGCCAGCAGTGAATCCCCTACGGGGGGTGGCTATGGCTACACCTTC.